What follows are 23 T cell receptor beta chains derived from one specimen sequenced in a study of blood T cell repertoires in COVID-19. Produced via immunoSEQ multiplex PCR; TCRdb's table is partial and in-frame only. Altogether 120,000 to 150,000 clones are present, just under 90% being singletons, with the ten largest covering about 10%. The sequenced material came from peripheral blood. The receptors come from a woman older than 75 with acute or convalescent COVID-19.

The chain employs TRBV2 and TRBJ2-3; D not resolved. Trimming removed 2 bases from V and 2 bases from J, with 5 bases in between. The CDR3 is made up of 13 amino acids. Per germline, CDR1 SNHLY and CDR2 FYNNEI. The CDR3 region is CASSEWATDTQYF. The CDR3 nucleotides are TGTGCCAGCAGTGAATGGGCCACAGATACGCAGTATTTT.

The chain is built from TRBV2 and TRBJ1-3, with D possibly TRBD1 on 5 matching bases. With 6 bases removed from V and 5 bases from J, the gap between germline ends came to 17 bases. The CDR3 has 15 residues. Germline CDR1 reads SNHLY; CDR2 reads FYNNEI. The CDR3 sequence is CASRKDTSLRNTIYF. As DNA, the CDR3 is TGTGCCAGCAGAAAGGACACGTCTTTGCGAAACACCATATATTTT.

J is TRBJ1-4 and V is TRBV7-9; D remains unclear. Germline V gene lookup returns CDR1 SEHNR and CDR2 FQNEAQ (reference sequence). The CDR3 has 15 amino acids. The V and J ends lost 4 bases and 4 bases respectively, with 13 bases between them. The CDR3 DNA follows: TGTGCCAGCAGCTCGGGAGTGGGAATTAATGAAAAACTGTTTTTT. Protein product: CASSSGVGINEKLFF.

The genes are TRBV4-3 and TRBJ2-4, with D hard to call. Per germline, CDR1 LGHNA and CDR2 YSLEER. V lost 0 bases, J lost 1 base, and 4 bases lay in between. The length of the CDR3 is 14 residues. The CDR3 spells CASSQDLAKNIQYF. The CDR3 nucleotides are TGCGCCAGCAGCCAAGACCTGGCCAAAAACATTCAGTACTTC.

The V gene is TRBV9, the J gene TRBJ2-2; D perhaps matches TRBD1 (5 bases). CDR3 length equals 15 residues. In germline, CDR1 is SGDLS, CDR2 YYNGEE. The V end was cut by 0 bases, the J end by 6 bases, with 12 bases between. The DNA for the CDR3 is TGTGCCAGCAGCGTAGGGGGCATTAAGGCCGGGGAGCTGTTTTTT. Its translation is CASSVGGIKAGELFF.

The chain has TRBV6-5 and TRBJ1-1; D is ambiguous. Germline loops: CDR1 MNHEY, CDR2 SVGAGI. The CDR3 spans 14 residues. V was clipped by 5 bases and J by 3 bases, with 13 bases between them. The DNA of the CDR3 is TGTGCCAGCAGTAGAACCGCGGCAGACACTGAAGCTTTCTTT. Protein sequence: CASSRTAADTEAFF.

The chain is built from TRBV7-9 and TRBJ1-2; a weak D match, TRBD1 (5 bases). CDR1 is SEHNR, CDR2 FQNEAQ, per germline (reference sequence). CDR3 length: 18 amino acids. V lost 6 bases to trimming and J lost 0 bases, with 23 bases between them. CDR3 amino acids: CASSMSGFPTEANYGYTF. The CDR3, as DNA: TGTGCCAGCAGTATGTCAGGGTTTCCCACAGAAGCTAACTATGGCTACACCTTC.

The table lists this clone with a count of one. The CDR3 is CASSLDPVWGYTF. The CDR3 DNA reads as TGCGCCAGCAGCTTGGATCCAGTCTGGGGCTACACCTTC. The chain combines TRBV5-1 with TRBJ1-2; D call uncertain. Trimming left V 0 bases short and J 8 bases short, with 11 bases between. Germline loops: CDR1 SGHRS, CDR2 YFSETQ. The CDR3 has 13 residues.

This rearrangement joins TRBV25-1 to TRBJ2-5; perhaps TRBD2 as D (5 bases). V was trimmed by 7 bases and J by 4 bases, leaving 7 bases between them. Germline CDR1 reads MGHDK; CDR2 reads SYGVNS. This CDR3 spans 11 amino acids. The DNA of the CDR3 is TGTGCCAGCACAGGAGGAGAGACCCAGTACTTC. This sequence encodes CASTGGETQYF.

This clone was picked up a small number of times. V is TRBV29-1 and J is TRBJ2-4; 9 bases are shared with TRBD1. The germline CDR1 and CDR2 sequences are SQVTM and ANQGSEA. The V and J ends lost 0 bases and 3 bases, in that order; junction bases with no gene match: 6. This CDR3 has 16 residues. CDR3 bases: TGCAGCGTTGAAGAAAGACAGGGGGTCGGCAAAAACATTCAGTACTTC. It translates to CSVEERQGVGKNIQYF.

V gene TRBV30 combines with J gene TRBJ1-6; D not certain. V lost 5 bases to trimming and J lost 1 base, with 15 bases between them. This CDR3 is built from 16 residues. The germline CDR1 and CDR2 sequences are GTSNPN and SVGIG (reference sequence). CDR3 protein: CAWRRGFQSYNSPLHF. In DNA, the CDR3 is TGTGCCTGGCGAAGAGGGTTTCAATCCTATAATTCACCCCTCCACTTT. Together with reference TRBV30 and TRBJ1-6, the CDR3 gives the full variable domain: SQTIHQWPATLVQPVGSPLSLECTVEGTSNPNLYWYRQAAGRGLQLLFYSVGIGQISSEVPQNLSASRPQDRQFILSSKKLLLSDSGFYLCAWRRGFQSYNSPLHFGNGTRLTVT.

The V and J genes are TRBV19 and TRBJ2-7, with 8 positions matching TRBD2. The ends lost 5 bases at V and 0 bases at J; junction bases unmatched: 6. Germline loops: CDR1 LNHDA, CDR2 SQIVND (reference sequence). This CDR3 has 15 amino acids. The CDR3 is CASSVGTRNSYEQYF. Written as DNA, the CDR3 is TGTGCCAGTAGTGTCGGGACTAGAAACTCCTACGAGCAGTACTTC.

The chain carries TRBV18 and TRBJ1-1; D remains ambiguous. Per the germline V gene, CDR1 is KGHSH and CDR2 is LQKENI. The length of the CDR3 is 13 residues. V was cut by 5 bases and J by 1 base, with 8 bases left in between. CDR3 DNA: TGTGCCAGCTCAGTAACAGCGAACACTGAAGCTTTCTTT. Protein sequence: CASSVTANTEAFF.

This clone was detected only once. V is TRBV9 and J is TRBJ1-1; no firm D call. Germline lookup yields CDR1 SGDLS and CDR2 YYNGEE. Trimming left V 0 bases short and J 0 bases short, with 9 bases between. This CDR3 region has 15 residues. Here the CDR3 DNA reads TGTGCCAGCAGCGTAGGAGGGATAGTGAACACTGAAGCTTTCTTT. This codes for CASSVGGIVNTEAFF.

This CDR3 reads CSASKGTGGYEQYF. CDR3 in DNA: TGCAGTGCTAGTAAAGGGACAGGGGGTTACGAGCAGTACTTC. The V call is TRBV20-1, the J call TRBJ2-7, with 11 positions matching TRBD1. V shed 3 bases, J shed 4 bases, and the junction held 5 bases outside the gene matches. The CDR3 loop spans 14 amino acids. Germline loops: CDR1 DFQATT, CDR2 SNEGSKA (reference sequence).

The CDR3 bases are TGCGCCAGCAGCCAATACGGCGGTGGAGGGGTCACTGAAGCTTTCTTT. The encoded protein is CASSQYGGGGVTEAFF. The gene calls are TRBV4-3 and TRBJ1-1, with a possible D match to TRBD1 (5 bases). The CDR3 runs to 16 residues. CDR1 is LGHNA and CDR2 is YSLEER in the germline V gene. V was trimmed by 2 bases and J by 4 bases, leaving 17 bases between them.

The V gene is TRBV19, the J gene TRBJ2-1, with D tentatively TRBD1 (6 bases). The V gene's germline CDR1 is LNHDA and CDR2 SQIVND (reference sequence). The CDR3 extends over 16 amino acids. The V end lost 0 bases, the J end lost 4 bases, and 13 bases lay between the germline ends. Written as DNA, the CDR3 is TGTGCCAGTAGTATAGACCCCCCGACAGGATACAATGAGCAGTTCTTC. Amino acid sequence: CASSIDPPTGYNEQFF.

The J gene is TRBJ1-3, the V gene TRBV5-5, with 8 bases fitting TRBD1. Per the germline V gene, CDR1 is SGHKS and CDR2 is YYEKEE (reference sequence). The CDR3 sequence is 18 residues long. V was pared by 4 bases and J by 1 base, with 13 bases of the junction left unmatched. CDR3 DNA sequence: TGTGCCAGCAGCCTGACAGGGGCCCCCTCAGGGTCTGGAAACACCATATATTTT. Amino acid sequence: CASSLTGAPSGSGNTIYF.

The chain employs TRBV30 and TRBJ1-2, with D maybe TRBD1 (6 bases). Trimming cost V 4 bases and J 7 bases, with 13 bases left between them. CDR3 length: 12 amino acids. The germline V gene encodes CDR1 GTSNPN and CDR2 SVGIG (reference sequence). The CDR3 nucleotides read TGTGCCTGGAAAGAGACAGGATTTGGCTACACCTTC. This gives the protein CAWKETGFGYTF.

The chain carries TRBV5-1 and TRBJ2-5, with D tentatively TRBD1 (6 bases). CDR3 length: 14 amino acids. The V end was cut by 2 bases, the J end by 4 bases, with 12 bases between. Germline V CDR1 and CDR2: SGHRS, YFSETQ. CDR3 DNA: TGCGCCAGCAGCTTAGGGGGATTTAGAGAGACCCAGTACTTC. It translates to CASSLGGFRETQYF.

The chain combines TRBV18 with TRBJ1-3; D is unclear. The CDR3 loop spans 18 amino acids. Per the germline V gene, CDR1 is KGHSH and CDR2 is LQKENI. V lost 3 bases, J lost 1 base, and 19 bases lay in between. For the CDR3, the DNA is TGTGCCAGCTCACCTCAGGCAAGAGGGCGGATTTCTGGAAACACCATATATTTT. Protein sequence: CASSPQARGRISGNTIYF.

The gene calls are TRBV6-2 or TRBV6-3 and TRBJ2-3; D gene uncertain. The germline CDR1 and CDR2 sequences are MNHEY and SVGEGT. Trimming cost V 2 bases and J 2 bases, with 14 bases left between them. The CDR3 is 16 amino acids. The CDR3 spells CASSYAASTNTDTQYF. CDR3 in DNA: TGTGCCAGCAGTTACGCGGCCAGTACAAACACAGATACGCAGTATTTT.

V and J are TRBV7-2 and TRBJ2-7; D gene uncertain. V was pared by 2 bases and J by 3 bases, with 8 bases between. This CDR3 comprises 13 residues. Germline V gene lookup returns CDR1 SGHTA and CDR2 FQGNSA. The CDR3 region is CASSLYGYYEQYF. In nucleotides, the CDR3 is TGTGCCAGCAGCTTATACGGGTACTACGAGCAGTACTTC.